This entry features one TCR beta chain sequence. The antigen is undetermined. Primers for the PCR totalled 60 Vbeta and 13 Jbeta. Sequencing was performed with immunoSEQ multiplex PCR; in TCRdb, only in-frame clones are kept and a portion is missing. The data show 90,000 to 100,000 clones, about 80% seen once. This sample was included in a study of cytomegalovirus exposure and HLA in healthy donors. Germline-derived CDR1 and CDR2 are SNHLY and FYNNEI. The V end was cut by 2 bases, the J end by 3 bases, with 8 bases between. The CDR3 loop spans 14 amino acids. Notes on the study in general: As a later analysis revealed, most CMV-associated TCR beta chains appeared HLA-restricted.

Sequencing was performed on PBMCs. V gene TRBV2 combines with J gene TRBJ1-5, with D perhaps matching TRBD1 (5 bases). The sequence derives from a man aged 35-49 years in good health and CMV-seronegative. Here the CDR3 reads CASSEQGANQPQHF. CDR3 DNA: TGTGCCAGCAGTGAACAGGGTGCCAATCAGCCCCAGCATTTT.